This T cell receptor beta chain was captured in a study of vaccination and CD4 T cells after COVID-19. About the study: In culture, cells were exposed to overlapping spike peptides from SARS-CoV-2, HCoV-NL63, HCoV-OC43 and HCoV-229E.

Notes on this clonotype: The antigen remains unidentified.

V was clipped by 5 bases and J by 4 bases, with 8 bases between them. CDR3 length equals 13 residues. Treatment described: approximately 9-day PBMC culture with coronavirus spike peptide pools or control peptides (ViraFEST assay). With around 9.4 ug/ml peptide pools and roughly 9.8 IU/ml IL-2, PBMCs were cultured at fewer than 2.5 million per well. Sequenced with the Oncomine TCR Beta short-read assay was DNA taken from cultured CD4+ T cells. TCRdb re-called the PCR reads through MiXCR, storing one row per CDR3 protein. The sample lists some 15,000 distinct CDR3 sequences; 45% to 50% were seen once. The specimen sequenced was CD4+ T cells from blood, cultured in vitro. This clonotype was obtained from a human donor who had recovered from COVID-19. The rearrangement links TRBV12-3 or TRBV12-4 to TRBJ2-2; D call uncertain. CDR3 amino acids: CASSLHSTGELFF. Written as DNA, the CDR3 is TGTGCCAGCAGTCTACATTCCACCGGGGAGCTGTTTTTT.